The subject of this entry is one T cell receptor (beta chain). Which antigen it targets is not known. No much larger clone exists at a distance of one base, and base qualities are not known. This record comes from a study of shared T cell receptors in the human thymus (dated by TCRdb to the early 2020s). For the wider study: The study examined how the human thymus generates shared, self-reactive T-cell receptor alpha chains.

The method was the immunoSEQ multiplex PCR assay. The table was pulled from immuneACCESS by TCRdb, which kept in-frame rearrangements only. Such tables lose some clones; where checked, under half of the loss comes from unresolved V genes, and the rest has no known cause. This sample comprises 720,000 or so clones, approximately 85% of them detected only once. The top ten hold about 0.0098% of the sample. The same specimen was also included in a second study, on human thymus T cells. Taken from the second paper: Donors were immunologically healthy infants undergoing open corrective cardiac surgery for congenital heart defects in Finland. Thymus tissue was obtained as surgical resects removed during corrective cardiac surgery. Usage of V and J gene segments appeared to be biased in both the thymic and the peripheral blood repertoires. The related research found that thymic TCR repertoires overlapped highly between unrelated individuals. The study described the TCR alpha and beta repertoires in under 10 infant thymus samples and a few matching peripheral blood samples. The cohort included about 6 male and a couple of female infants, with donor ages spanning 7 to 244 days. Thymocytes were mechanically released from the tissue and were stored as pellets of about 9-33 million cells at -70 degrees C. A QIAsymphony instrument was used to extract genomic DNA from the frozen cell pellets. The immunoSEQ multiplex PCR assay was used to amplify the TCRB and TCRAD loci from a standardized amount of quality-controlled genomic DNA. The V(D)J region was spanned by amplicons of a length sufficient to cover the CDR3 and to identify V and J genes. The amplicons were sequenced on an Illumina platform via the commercial immunoSEQ service. Primer bias and sequencing errors were corrected as previously described, and TCRAD and TCRB were defined on the basis of the IMGT database. Repertoires were analysed with immunoSEQ Analyzer 3.0 and VDJTools, covering basic statistics, V/J segment usage, diversity estimates, rarefaction and pairwise overlap. Chao1, ChaoE, Efron-Thisted, Shannon and inverse Simpson indices were used to estimate diversity, which was also estimated on datasets down-sampled to the smallest sample. Repertoire overlap was determined by strict matching of CDR3 nucleotide sequence, V gene and J gene, and Jaccard-based multidimensional scaling clustering was applied. On average, thymus samples gave roughly 800,000 unique TCRB clonotypes, whereas blood samples gave around 80,000.

This TCR derives from a girl under three years old with a congenital heart defect. Donor details come from another sample of the same person, matched by shared clones. The sequenced sample consisted of thymocytes.

The DNA sequence is given as TGTGCCAGCAGCCTGCCCGGAGGGTACTCTGGAAACACCATATATTTT. Its product reads: CASSLPGGYSGNTIYF. The receptor chain draws on TRBV7-9 and TRBJ1-3, with no confident D gene call. At the junction V is shortened by 5 bases and J by 0 bases, with 14 bases in between. CDR1 SEHNR and CDR2 FQNEAQ are derived from the germline V gene (reference sequence). The CDR3 sequence holds 16 residues, the cysteine and phenylalanine included. Only CDR3 DNA remains: 48 bases, in frame from the first base.